Listed below are T cell receptor beta chains from one sample, sequenced in a study of CD8+ T cells in alopecia areata. Sequencing used immunoSEQ multiplex PCR; TCRdb keeps in-frame clones, though not all of them. The data show hundreds of thousands of clones, under 80% seen once. The sequencing here drew on CD4+ T cells sorted from blood, taken at week 0. These receptors all come from a human donor with alopecia areata. Both conserved end residues are trimmed from each CDR3. Each record gives: V gene, clone size, J gene, CDR3 protein. Size values are once, few and many counts, or a class for expanded clones, and some rows have none.

>TRBV30|NA|TRBJ2-4
AWSGGGTQY
>TRBV9|NA|TRBJ2-4
ASSVGVRKNIQY
>TRBV29-1|NA|TRBJ2-1
SVEEDRYNEQF
>TRBV29-1|NA|TRBJ1-2
SVATGSGYT
>TRBV9|NA|TRBJ1-1
ASSVSPENTEAF
>TRBV6-1|once|TRBJ2-5
ATKETQY
>TRBV2|NA|TRBJ1-5
ASSPRGVYSNQPQH
>TRBV5-6|NA|TRBJ2-5
ASSKDGSWETQY
>TRBV11-1|NA|TRBJ1-6
ASSSRGRTRSGLH
>TRBV7-9|NA|TRBJ2-3
ASRDRVSTDTQY
>TRBV11-2|NA|TRBJ2-7
ASSLSGPLEGEQY
>TRBV29-1|NA|TRBJ2-3
SVEVIRGGDSNTQY
>TRBV30|NA|TRBJ2-1
ACNEQF
>TRBV29-1|NA|TRBJ2-1
SVKWTGTGLMHEQF
>TRBV20-1|NA|TRBJ2-7
SAFQGDEQY
>TRBV6-5|NA|TRBJ2-6
ASSSAGAGANVLT
>TRBV12-5|NA|TRBJ2-7
ASGLKPTGEQY
>TRBV7-2|NA|TRBJ1-5
ASSLSGGQGQPQH
>TRBV6-5|NA|TRBJ2-2
ASRAPNTGELF
>TRBV30|NA|TRBJ2-3
AWNPGLSTDTQY
>TRBV30|NA|TRBJ2-7
AWRPIQGGEQY
>TRBV9|NA|TRBJ1-1
ASSVARDRNTEAF
>TRBV2|NA|TRBJ1-4
ASSVMGALF
>TRBV30|NA|TRBJ2-3
AWTPGTGVITDTQY
>TRBV29-1|once|TRBJ1-5
SVGTTKAQPQH
>TRBV7-2|few|TRBJ2-2
ASSLVWRTGTGELF
>TRBV29-1|NA|TRBJ2-5
SAQDRGVVETQY
>TRBV7-2|NA|TRBJ2-5
ASRSAPQETQY
>TRBV29-1|NA|TRBJ2-5
SVALRQSQETQY
>TRBV6-5|NA|TRBJ2-5
ASSYSGLAGETQY
>TRBV10-2|NA|TRBJ1-5
ASSESEALGNQPQH
>TRBV7-9|NA|TRBJ2-3
ASSLGTTDTQY
>TRBV5-4|NA|TRBJ2-7
ASSLVEADEQY
>TRBV13|NA|TRBJ1-6
ASSAGTGSASSPLH
>TRBV7-2|NA|TRBJ2-1
ASSLAGNSYNEQF
>TRBV15|NA|TRBJ2-5
ATSRGELAGKETQY
>TRBV30|NA|TRBJ1-5
AWSEDSNQPQH
>TRBV11-2|NA|TRBJ2-1
ASSSLRTGANEQF
>TRBV5-6|few|TRBJ1-2
ASSLDRDYGYT
>TRBV29-1|NA|TRBJ1-2
SVRDYGYT
>TRBV28|medium-sized|TRBJ1-4
ASTSATTNEKLF
>TRBV5-4|NA|TRBJ1-2
ASSLERASGGYT
>TRBV9|NA|TRBJ1-3
ASSDSPGNTIY
>TRBV30|NA|TRBJ1-5
AWGTGVNQPQH
>TRBV4-1|NA|TRBJ1-4
ASSLLRDRLKKLF
>TRBV25-1|NA|TRBJ2-5
ASSRETQY
>TRBV13|NA|TRBJ2-4
ASRRSSAKNIQY
>TRBV2|NA|TRBJ2-1
ASSGDALFNEQF
>TRBV7-7|many|TRBJ2-1
ASSPLGASGGYNEQF
>TRBV30|NA|TRBJ2-1
AWSVHLGVSSYNEQF
>TRBV30|NA|TRBJ1-3
AGQFRSGNTIY
>TRBV5-4|NA|TRBJ2-5
ASSHRRGPLGETQY
>TRBV9|NA|TRBJ1-1
ASSVGQWANTEAF
>TRBV19|few|TRBJ1-3
ASSIGWGSGNTIY